This is a list of T cell receptor beta chains from one sample in a study of low-dose radiotherapy and immunotherapy resistance in tumors. Via MiXCR, TCRdb re-called the reads, giving one row per CDR3 protein. This table holds roughly 30,000 distinct CDR3 sequences, approximately 54% found once. The sequences come from PBMCs, collected after low-dose radiotherapy plus immunotherapy. The receptors shown here come from a male donor with gallbladder cancer. Both conserved end residues are part of each CDR3.

j_gene: TRBJ2-6; v_gene: TRBV7-2; CDR3aa: CASSRRTAVLTF
j_gene: TRBJ2-7; v_gene: TRBV3-1; CDR3aa: CASSPPGPVYEQYF
j_gene: TRBJ1-5; v_gene: TRBV7-8; CDR3aa: CASAGRDDNQPQHF
j_gene: TRBJ1-1; v_gene: TRBV6-2/TRBV6-3; CDR3aa: CASSETPPGTEAFF
j_gene: TRBJ2-1; v_gene: TRBV5-1; CDR3aa: CASSLEGSGGNEQFF
j_gene: TRBJ2-7; v_gene: TRBV28; CDR3aa: CASSLQKSEQYF
j_gene: TRBJ2-3; v_gene: TRBV5-1; CDR3aa: CASSLDRARTDTQYF
j_gene: TRBJ2-7; v_gene: TRBV9; CDR3aa: CASSVGGQGAYEQYF
j_gene: TRBJ2-6; v_gene: TRBV6-2/TRBV6-3; CDR3aa: CALRSRGMGCCGANVLTF
j_gene: TRBJ1-2; v_gene: TRBV2; CDR3aa: CASSPDSNYGYTF
j_gene: TRBJ2-2; v_gene: TRBV24-1; CDR3aa: CATSDPTNTGELFF
j_gene: TRBJ2-3; v_gene: TRBV11-2; CDR3aa: CASSFGAGDTQYF
j_gene: TRBJ2-1; v_gene: TRBV3-1; CDR3aa: CASSPKAGSQFF
j_gene: TRBJ2-7; v_gene: TRBV7-2; CDR3aa: CASSKSSYEQYF